These T cell receptor beta chains were read from a single sample in a study of cytomegalovirus exposure and HLA in healthy donors. The repertoire was sequenced with immunoSEQ multiplex PCR; TCRdb's copy has only in-frame clones and lacks some. This sample yields around 220,000 clones, of which over 60% are seen a single time; around 1.8% belongs to the top ten. The sequenced sample consisted of PBMCs. Receptors originate from a young man in good health and CMV-seronegative. Each CDR3 is given with its conserved first and last residue. A D gene is named only where the DNA matches it firmly. Clone size is not always given. Where it is, it says once, few, many or a class for expanded clones.

j_gene,v_gene,d_gene,abundance,CDR3nt,CDR3aa
TRBJ1-2,TRBV28,NA,NA,TGTGCCAGCAGTTCACCGGACAGAGGTAACTATGGCTACACCTTC,CASSSPDRGNYGYTF
TRBJ1-5,TRBV5-8,NA,NA,TGTGCCAGCAGCGTCGGGGTAGCGGGAGACAGTCAGCCCCAGCATTTT,CASSVGVAGDSQPQHF
TRBJ2-7,TRBV5-4,TRBD1,NA,TGTGCCAGCAGCTTGCGGGACAGGGAACACGAGCAGTACTTC,CASSLRDREHEQYF
TRBJ2-2,TRBV5-6,NA,NA,TGTGCCAGCAGCTTGGGAGGGTTTGGCGGGGAGCTGTTTTTT,CASSLGGFGGELFF
TRBJ1-4,TRBV11-2,NA,few,TGTGCCAGCATCCAAAACGGGGATGCTGGTGAAAAACTGTTTTTT,CASIQNGDAGEKLFF
TRBJ1-1,TRBV4-3,TRBD1,NA,TGCGCCAGCAGCCTAGACAGGGGAGTTGCTGAAGCTTTCTTT,CASSLDRGVAEAFF
TRBJ1-6,TRBV18,NA,NA,TGTGCCAGCTCACCACGGTCGGTAAACTACCAAAGCTCCTATAATTCACCCCTCCACTTT,CASSPRSVNYQSSYNSPLHF
TRBJ2-7,TRBV19,TRBD2,NA,TGTGCCAGTAGTATAAAACTAGCGAGCTCCTACGAGCAGTACTTC,CASSIKLASSYEQYF
TRBJ2-7,TRBV28,NA,NA,TGTGCCAGCAGTCTCCGGGACACAGCCTACGAGCAGTACTTC,CASSLRDTAYEQYF
TRBJ1-1,TRBV18,NA,NA,TGTGCCAGCTCTCCGATAGGGGAGGCCGACACTGAAGCTTTCTTT,CASSPIGEADTEAFF
TRBJ2-1,TRBV6-6,TRBD2,NA,TGTGCCAGCAGTAAGGGACTAGCGGGATGGGACAATGAGCAGTTCTTC,CASSKGLAGWDNEQFF
TRBJ2-3,TRBV7-6,TRBD2,NA,TGTGCCAGCAGCTTAGGAGCGGGGGGCAGGACAGATACGCAGTATTTT,CASSLGAGGRTDTQYF
TRBJ2-7,TRBV27,TRBD1,NA,TGTGCCAGCGTTGGACAGGGGGCCTACGAGCAGTACTTC,CASVGQGAYEQYF
TRBJ2-1,TRBV6-1,NA,NA,TGTGCCAGCAGTCCCCTTGAGCAGTTCTTC,CASSPLEQFF
TRBJ2-7,TRBV19,TRBD2,NA,TGTGCCAGTAGTATCCAAGCGGGAGCGGGGGATAGCTACGAGCAGTACTTC,CASSIQAGAGDSYEQYF
TRBJ2-1,TRBV6-1,NA,NA,TGTGCCAGCAGTGCAGGGGCAGGAGAGCAGTTCTTC,CASSAGAGEQFF
TRBJ2-5,TRBV18,NA,NA,TGTGCCAGCTCACCACTGCCAAGGGGTCCCCAAGAGACCCAGTACTTC,CASSPLPRGPQETQYF
TRBJ2-2,TRBV7-2,TRBD2,NA,TGTGCCAGCAGCCTCAAGCCGGGACTAGCGGGAGGATGGACCGGGGAGCTGTTTTTT,CASSLKPGLAGGWTGELFF
TRBJ1-1,TRBV14,NA,NA,TGTGCCAGCAGCCAACACTCGCCTATGAACACTGAAGCTTTCTTT,CASSQHSPMNTEAFF
TRBJ1-2,TRBV4-3,NA,once,TGCGCCAGCAGCCAAGATTCGGACTTGGACTATGGCTACACCTTC,CASSQDSDLDYGYTF
TRBJ2-7,TRBV30,TRBD2,few,TGTGCCTGGAATGGTGGGGGGGTCTACGAGCAGTACTTC,CAWNGGGVYEQYF
TRBJ1-2,TRBV4-2,NA,NA,TGTGCCAGCAGCCAAGAACAGGGCATTGGCTACACCTTC,CASSQEQGIGYTF
TRBJ2-3,TRBV28,NA,few,TGTGCCAGCTACGGGAGACCAACCTACACAGATACGCAGTATTTT,CASYGRPTYTDTQYF
TRBJ1-1,TRBV30,NA,NA,TGTGCCTGGAGTGTAGACCCCGGGGCTTTCTTT,CAWSVDPGAFF
TRBJ1-5,TRBV19,TRBD1,NA,TGTGCCAGTAGTATCGGAGGACAGGGCTCTCGGGGCAATCAGCCCCAGCATTTT,CASSIGGQGSRGNQPQHF
TRBJ2-6,TRBV6-1,TRBD1,NA,TGTGCCAGCAGTCAGGGGACAGGGCTGAACGTCCTGACTTTC,CASSQGTGLNVLTF
TRBJ2-1,TRBV5-1,NA,NA,TGCGCCAGCAGAGGTAGCGATTTAGGGCTGGGGAATGAGCAGTTCTTC,CASRGSDLGLGNEQFF
TRBJ1-1,TRBV2,NA,NA,TGTGCCAGCAGTGAAAGCGTCCAAAGTAGGGCTTTCTTT,CASSESVQSRAFF
TRBJ2-7,TRBV14,NA,once,TGTGCCAGCAGCCAAGATGAGTGGACAGTTTTCTACGAGCAGTACTTC,CASSQDEWTVFYEQYF
TRBJ2-1,TRBV28,NA,once,TGTGCCAGCACTGAGGAGGGGTACAACAATGAGCAGTTCTTC,CASTEEGYNNEQFF
TRBJ2-3,TRBV7-2,TRBD1,NA,TGTGCCAGCAGCTCTCTGGACAGGGATACGCAGTATTTT,CASSSLDRDTQYF
TRBJ1-1,TRBV7-9,NA,NA,TGTGCCAGCAGCTTATGGGGACTGATTAACACTGAAGCTTTCTTT,CASSLWGLINTEAFF
TRBJ1-1,TRBV4-3,NA,NA,TGCGCCAGCAGCAAAAAACAACCCGGGTTGAACACTGAAGCTTTCTTT,CASSKKQPGLNTEAFF
TRBJ2-7,TRBV28,TRBD1,few,TGTGCCAGCAGTTTTGGTTTGTGGGACAGCTCCTACGAGCAGTACTTC,CASSFGLWDSSYEQYF
TRBJ1-4,TRBV29-1,NA,NA,TGCAGCGTAAGGGGGGGTGAAAAACTGTTTTTT,CSVRGGEKLFF
TRBJ2-4,TRBV28,TRBD1,NA,TGTGCCAGCAGGGGACAGGGGACGCTAGCCAAAAACATTCAGTACTTC,CASRGQGTLAKNIQYF
TRBJ2-1,TRBV5-1,NA,once,TGCGCCAGCAGCTTGGCCAATACAGGGTTCGATGAGCAGTTCTTC,CASSLANTGFDEQFF
TRBJ2-2,TRBV7-3,NA,NA,TGTGCCAGCAGCTTAAATGTCGGTAACACCGGGGAGCTGTTTTTT,CASSLNVGNTGELFF
TRBJ2-7,TRBV9,TRBD1,once,TGTGCCAGCAGCGTCCGGGACAGGGTAATTGGCGAGCAGTACTTC,CASSVRDRVIGEQYF
TRBJ1-3,TRBV28,NA,NA,TGTGCCAGCAGTTTATCTCGGACACTTGGAAACACCATATATTTT,CASSLSRTLGNTIYF
TRBJ2-7,TRBV7-8,TRBD1,NA,TGTGCCAGCAGCTTGGGGACAGGGCGTTTCGAGCAGTACTTC,CASSLGTGRFEQYF